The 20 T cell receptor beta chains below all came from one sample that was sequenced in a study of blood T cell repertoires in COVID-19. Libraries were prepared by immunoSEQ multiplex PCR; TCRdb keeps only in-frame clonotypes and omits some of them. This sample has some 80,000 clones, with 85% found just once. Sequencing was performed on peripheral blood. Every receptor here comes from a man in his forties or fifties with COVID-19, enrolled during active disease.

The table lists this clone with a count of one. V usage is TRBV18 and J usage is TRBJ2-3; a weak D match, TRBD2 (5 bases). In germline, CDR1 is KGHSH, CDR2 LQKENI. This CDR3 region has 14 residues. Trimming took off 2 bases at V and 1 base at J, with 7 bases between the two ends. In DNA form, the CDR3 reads TGTGCCAGCTCACCAGGGCGGGGCACAGATACGCAGTATTTT. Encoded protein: CASSPGRGTDTQYF.

CDR3 residues: CASSLEGTGGETQYF. DNA for the CDR3: TGTGCCAGCAGCTTGGAGGGGACAGGGGGGGAGACCCAGTACTTC. V usage is TRBV5-4 and J usage is TRBJ2-5, with 11 bases aligning to TRBD1. Losses at the gene ends were 0 bases for V and 5 bases for J; bases not matched to a gene: 3. Germline values: CDR1 SGHNT, CDR2 YYREEE (reference sequence). The CDR3 is 15 residues long.

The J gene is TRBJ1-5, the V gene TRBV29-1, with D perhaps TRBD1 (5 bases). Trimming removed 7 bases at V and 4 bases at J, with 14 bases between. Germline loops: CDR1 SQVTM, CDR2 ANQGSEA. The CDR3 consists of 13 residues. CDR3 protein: CSAQRGSNQPQHF. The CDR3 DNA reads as TGCAGCGCCCAAAGGGGATCAAATCAGCCCCAGCATTTT.

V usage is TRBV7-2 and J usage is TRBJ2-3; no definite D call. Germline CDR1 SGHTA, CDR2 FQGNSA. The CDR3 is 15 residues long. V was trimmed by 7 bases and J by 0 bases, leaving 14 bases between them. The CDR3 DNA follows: TGTGCCAGCATTCCTCAGGCCTCTAGCACAGATACGCAGTATTTT. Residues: CASIPQASSTDTQYF.

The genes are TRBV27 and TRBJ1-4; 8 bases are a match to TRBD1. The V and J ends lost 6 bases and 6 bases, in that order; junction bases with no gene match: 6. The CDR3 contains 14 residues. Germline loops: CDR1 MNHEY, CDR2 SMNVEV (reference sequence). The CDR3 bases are TGTGCCAGCAGGGCACAGGGGGTTTATGAAAAACTGTTTTTT. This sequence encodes CASRAQGVYEKLFF.

CDR3: CASSITGDTDTQYF. CDR3 DNA: TGTGCCAGCAGCATCACAGGGGACACAGATACGCAGTATTTT. The chain couples TRBV11-2 to TRBJ2-3, with 7 bases identical to TRBD1. The CDR3 is 14 residues long. V trimming: 5 bases; J trimming: 2 bases; junction bases outside the gene matches: 4. Germline CDR1 SGHAT, CDR2 FQNNGV.

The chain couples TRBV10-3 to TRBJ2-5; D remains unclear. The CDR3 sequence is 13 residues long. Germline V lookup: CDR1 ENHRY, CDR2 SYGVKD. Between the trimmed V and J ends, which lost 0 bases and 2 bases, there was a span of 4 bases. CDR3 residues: CAISESTQETQYF. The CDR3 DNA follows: TGTGCCATCAGTGAGTCGACACAAGAGACCCAGTACTTC.

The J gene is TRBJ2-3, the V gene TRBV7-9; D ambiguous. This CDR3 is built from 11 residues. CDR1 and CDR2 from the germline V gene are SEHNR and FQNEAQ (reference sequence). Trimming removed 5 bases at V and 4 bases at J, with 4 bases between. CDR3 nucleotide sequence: TGTGCCAGCAGCCGGGCAGATACGCAGTATTTT. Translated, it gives CASSRADTQYF. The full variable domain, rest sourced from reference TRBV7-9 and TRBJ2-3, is DTGVSQNPRHKITKRGQNVTFRCDPISEHNRLYWYRQTLGQGPEFLTYFQNEAQLEKSRLLSDRFSAERPKGSFSTLEIQRTEQGDSAMYLCASSRADTQYFGPGTRLTVL.

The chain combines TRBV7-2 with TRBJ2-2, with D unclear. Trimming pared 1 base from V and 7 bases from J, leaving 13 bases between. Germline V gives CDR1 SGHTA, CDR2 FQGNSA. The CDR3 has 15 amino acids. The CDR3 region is CASSLGPRPGGELFF. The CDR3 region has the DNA TGTGCCAGCAGCTTAGGGCCGCGACCGGGCGGGGAGCTGTTTTTT.

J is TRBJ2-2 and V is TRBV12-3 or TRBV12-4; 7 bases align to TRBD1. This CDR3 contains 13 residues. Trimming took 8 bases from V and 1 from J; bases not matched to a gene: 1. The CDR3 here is CASRDRNTGELFF. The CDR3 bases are TGTGCCAGCCGGGACAGGAACACCGGGGAGCTGTTTTTT.

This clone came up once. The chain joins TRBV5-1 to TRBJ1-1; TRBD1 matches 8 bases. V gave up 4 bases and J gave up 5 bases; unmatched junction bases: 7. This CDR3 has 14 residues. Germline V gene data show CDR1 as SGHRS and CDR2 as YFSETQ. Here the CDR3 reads CASSKGQGGTEAFF. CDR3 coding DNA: TGCGCCAGCAGCAAAGGACAGGGAGGAACTGAAGCTTTCTTT.

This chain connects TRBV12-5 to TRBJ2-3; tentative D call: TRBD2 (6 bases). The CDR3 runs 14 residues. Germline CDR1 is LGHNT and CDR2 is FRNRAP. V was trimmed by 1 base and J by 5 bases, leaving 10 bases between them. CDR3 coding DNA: TGTGCTAGTGGTTTGGGCGTGGAGGGAGATACGCAGTATTTT. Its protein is CASGLGVEGDTQYF.

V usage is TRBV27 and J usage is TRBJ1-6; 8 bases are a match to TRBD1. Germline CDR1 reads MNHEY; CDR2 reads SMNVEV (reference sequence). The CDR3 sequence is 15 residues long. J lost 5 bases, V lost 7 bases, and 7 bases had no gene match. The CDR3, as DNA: TGTGCCAGCACTAGCAGGGGGCTCAATAATTCACCCCTCCACTTT. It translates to CASTSRGLNNSPLHF.

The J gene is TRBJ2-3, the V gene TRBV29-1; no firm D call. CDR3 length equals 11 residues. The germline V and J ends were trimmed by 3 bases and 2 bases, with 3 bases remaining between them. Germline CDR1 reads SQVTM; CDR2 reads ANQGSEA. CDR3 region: CSVDHTDTQYF. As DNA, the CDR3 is TGCAGCGTTGACCACACAGATACGCAGTATTTT.

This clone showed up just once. CDR3 in DNA: TGTGCCAGTAGTATAACTAGCGGGAGCGGATTGGGGCCCTACGAGCAGTACTTC. The encoded protein is CASSITSGSGLGPYEQYF. The rearrangement joins TRBV19 to TRBJ2-7; TRBD2 agrees at 11 bases. In germline, CDR1 is LNHDA, CDR2 SQIVND (reference sequence). The V and J ends lost 2 bases and 2 bases, in that order; junction bases with no gene match: 11. The CDR3 sequence is 18 residues long.

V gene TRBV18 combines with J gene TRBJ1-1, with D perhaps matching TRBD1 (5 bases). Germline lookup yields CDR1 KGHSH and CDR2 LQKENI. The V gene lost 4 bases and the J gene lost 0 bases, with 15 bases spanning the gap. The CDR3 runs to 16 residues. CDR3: CASSLTQGFMNTEAFF. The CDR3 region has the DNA TGTGCCAGCTCACTAACGCAGGGCTTCATGAACACTGAAGCTTTCTTT.

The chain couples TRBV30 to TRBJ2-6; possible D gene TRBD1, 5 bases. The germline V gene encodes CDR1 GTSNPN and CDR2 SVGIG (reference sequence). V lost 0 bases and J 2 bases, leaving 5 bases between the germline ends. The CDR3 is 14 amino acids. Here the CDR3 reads CAWSVGAGANVLTF. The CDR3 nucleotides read TGTGCCTGGAGTGTAGGGGCTGGGGCCAACGTCCTGACTTTC.

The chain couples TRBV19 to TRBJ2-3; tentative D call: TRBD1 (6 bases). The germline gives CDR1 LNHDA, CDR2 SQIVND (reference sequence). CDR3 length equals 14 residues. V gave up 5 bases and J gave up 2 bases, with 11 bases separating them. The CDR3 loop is CASSEDSFTDTQYF. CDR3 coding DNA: TGTGCCAGTAGTGAGGACAGTTTCACAGATACGCAGTATTTT.

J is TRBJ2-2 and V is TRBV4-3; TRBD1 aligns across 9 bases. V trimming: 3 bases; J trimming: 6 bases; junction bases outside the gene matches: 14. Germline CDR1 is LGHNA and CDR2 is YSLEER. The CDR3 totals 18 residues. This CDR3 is CASSHLPRDRVGAGELFF. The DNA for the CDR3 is TGCGCCAGCAGCCACCTTCCCCGGGACAGGGTTGGCGCCGGGGAGCTGTTTTTT.

In DNA, the CDR3 is TGCAGCGTTGCAGGGGTTGATACGCAGTATTTT. Amino acids: CSVAGVDTQYF. The V call is TRBV29-1, the J call TRBJ2-3; possibly TRBD1 for D (6 bases). Trimming took off 4 bases at V and 6 bases at J, with 8 bases between the two ends. Germline V gene sequence: CDR1 SQVTM, CDR2 ANQGSEA. This CDR3 has 11 amino acids.